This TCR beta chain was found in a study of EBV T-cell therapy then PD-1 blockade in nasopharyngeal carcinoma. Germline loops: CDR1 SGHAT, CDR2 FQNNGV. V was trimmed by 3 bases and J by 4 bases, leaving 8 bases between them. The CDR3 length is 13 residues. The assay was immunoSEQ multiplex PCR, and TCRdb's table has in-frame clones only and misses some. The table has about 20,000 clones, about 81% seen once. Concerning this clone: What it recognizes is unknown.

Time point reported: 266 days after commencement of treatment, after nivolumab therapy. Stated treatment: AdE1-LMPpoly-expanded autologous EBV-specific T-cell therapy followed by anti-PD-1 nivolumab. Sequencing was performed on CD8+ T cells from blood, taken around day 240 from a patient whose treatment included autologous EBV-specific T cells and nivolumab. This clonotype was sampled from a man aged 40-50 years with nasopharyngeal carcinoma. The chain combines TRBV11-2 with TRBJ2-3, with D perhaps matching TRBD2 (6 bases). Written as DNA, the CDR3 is TGTGCCAGCAGCTTTACGGGGGCAGATACGCAGTATTTT. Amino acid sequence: CASSFTGADTQYF.